The subject of this entry is one T cell receptor (beta chain). The sample belongs to a study of shared clonotypes between healthy human individuals. The assay was immunoSEQ multiplex PCR, and TCRdb's table has in-frame clones only and misses some. This table holds around 2,000,000 clones, 85% to 95% found once. The CDR3 sequence is 16 residues long. Germline-derived CDR1 and CDR2 are SGHRS and YFSETQ. V lost 4 bases, J lost 1 base, and 15 bases lay in between. Both subsets, CD45RA+ naive and CD45RA-negative memory, were split from the CD4+ cells. Sequencing was performed on naive CD4+ T cells sorted from blood. As to subset: CD45RA+ positively selected. The J gene is TRBJ1-3, the V gene TRBV5-1, with a weak D call TRBD1 (5 bases). The sequence derives from a man between 18 and 35 years old in good health. CDR3 nucleotides: TGCGCCAGCAGCGGGGTCGGGGCTCTATCTGGAAACACCATATATTTT. Its protein product is CASSGVGALSGNTIYF.